The clone carrying this TCR beta chain was found a few times. The antigen is unknown. Each donor's status was that of a healthy bone marrow donor. This sample is drawn from a study of cytomegalovirus exposure and HLA in healthy donors. Study-wide context: As released early, the data held roughly 85 million unique TCRs from HLA-typed donors. The study, taken as a whole, reports: Across all donors, roughly uniform sequencing depth was an assumption of the presence/absence analyses. Researchers catalogued about 150 TCR beta chains as cytomegalovirus-associated.

Germline-derived CDR1 and CDR2 are SGHRS and YFSETQ. The germline V and J ends were trimmed by 0 bases and 0 bases, with 9 bases remaining between them. The length of the CDR3 is 15 residues. 60 Vbeta and 13 Jbeta primers were used in PCR. Assay: immunoSEQ multiplex PCR; the TCRdb copy retains only in-frame clones and omits some. Of 130,000 to 150,000 clones in the sample, more than 60% were seen once. The V call is TRBV5-1, the J call TRBJ1-2; D might be TRBD1 (5 bases). The origin of this receptor is a male donor in good health and CMV-seronegative. Sequencing was performed on PBMCs. The CDR3 loop reads CASSLDAGSNYGYTF. CDR3 in DNA: TGCGCCAGCAGCTTGGACGCAGGGTCTAACTATGGCTACACCTTC.